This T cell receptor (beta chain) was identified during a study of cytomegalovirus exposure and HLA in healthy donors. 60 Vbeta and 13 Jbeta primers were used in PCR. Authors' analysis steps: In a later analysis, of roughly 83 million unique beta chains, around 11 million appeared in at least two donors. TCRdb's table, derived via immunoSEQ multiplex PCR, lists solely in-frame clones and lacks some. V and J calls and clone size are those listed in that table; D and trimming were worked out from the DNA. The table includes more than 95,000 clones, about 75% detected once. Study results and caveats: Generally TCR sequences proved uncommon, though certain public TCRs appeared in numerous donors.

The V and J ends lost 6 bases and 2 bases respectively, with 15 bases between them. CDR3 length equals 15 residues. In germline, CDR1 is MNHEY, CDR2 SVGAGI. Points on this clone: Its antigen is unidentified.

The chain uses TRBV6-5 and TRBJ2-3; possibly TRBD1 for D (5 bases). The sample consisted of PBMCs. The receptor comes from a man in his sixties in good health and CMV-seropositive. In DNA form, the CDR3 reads TGTGCCAGCAGCGACCTTAGGGGTTACACAGATACGCAGTATTTT. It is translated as CASSDLRGYTDTQYF.